This passage covers 31 T cell receptor beta chains from one sample sequenced in a study of cytomegalovirus exposure and HLA in healthy donors (dated by TCRdb to about 2017). Library generation was performed with the immunoSEQ multiplex PCR assay. For the multiplex PCR, a mixture combining 60 forward primers for TCR Vbeta segments and 13 reverse primers for TCR Jbeta segments was used. This is the immuneACCESS table as TCRdb keeps it, with only in-frame sequences that have V and J called. A part of the clones is gone; compared with another copy, unresolved V genes explain less than half, and the rest is unexplained. Here the sample has 35,000 to 50,000 clones; about 80% occur a single time. Clones ranked in the top ten supply more than 1.2% of the sample. Sample: PBMCs. Receptors were obtained from a man between 25 and 39 years old in good health and CMV-seronegative.

The chain is built from TRBV14 and TRBJ2-1, with a possible D match to TRBD2 (5 bases). V lost 3 bases, J lost 0 bases, and 9 bases lay in between. Germline CDR1 is SGHDN and CDR2 is FVKESK. This CDR3 spans 15 amino acids. The CDR3 sequence: CASSQDFSSYNEQFF. DNA for the CDR3: TGTGCCAGCAGCCAGGACTTTAGCTCCTACAATGAGCAGTTCTTC.

This clone was observed once. V is TRBV7-2 and J is TRBJ2-7, with 9 bases aligning to TRBD1. The CDR3 runs 14 residues. CDR1 is SGHTA and CDR2 is FQGNSA in the germline V gene. Unmatched junction bases numbered 5, after V lost 5 bases and J lost 3 bases. The CDR3 reads CASSRPGQGYEQYF. For the CDR3, the DNA is TGTGCCAGCAGCCGACCGGGACAGGGCTACGAGCAGTACTTC.

The genes are TRBV25-1 and TRBJ1-2; the match to TRBD1 covers 10 bases. With V trimmed by 9 bases and J by 4 bases, 8 bases remained unmatched. This CDR3 is 14 amino acids long. Germline CDR1 is MGHDK and CDR2 is SYGVNS. CDR3 DNA: TGTGCCAGTGCGGGACAGGGGAATTCCTATGGCTACACCTTC. Translation: CASAGQGNSYGYTF.

V gene TRBV10-3 combines with J gene TRBJ2-5, with 10 bases lining up with TRBD1. The V segment lost 2 bases and the J segment 4 bases; nucleotides outside the gene matches: 7. CDR1 is ENHRY and CDR2 is SYGVKD in the germline V gene. The CDR3 has 16 residues. CDR3: CAISEGQGDMGETQYF. CDR3 DNA sequence: TGTGCCATCAGTGAGGGACAGGGGGATATGGGAGAGACCCAGTACTTC.

J is TRBJ2-2 and V is TRBV7-2; 8 nucleotides match TRBD2. Losses at the gene ends were 5 bases for V and 8 bases for J; bases not matched to a gene: 16. Germline assignment: CDR1 SGHTA and CDR2 FQGNSA. The CDR3 is made up of 17 amino acids. CDR3 nucleotide sequence: TGTGCCAGCAGCAGACGGGCGGCGGGAGGAGGTCAAGGGGAGCTGTTTTTT. It encodes CASSRRAAGGGQGELFF.

J is TRBJ2-1 and V is TRBV7-9; TRBD2 agrees at 12 bases. The trim removed 3 bases at V and 10 bases at J, leaving 10 bases unmatched. CDR3 size: 16 residues. Per the germline V gene, CDR1 is SEHNR and CDR2 is FQNEAQ (reference sequence). CDR3 sequence (DNA): TGTGCCAGCAGCTTGGCTAGCGGGGGGGGGCGTCGGGAGCAGTTCTTC. Protein sequence: CASSLASGGGRREQFF.

The genes are TRBV19 and TRBJ2-7, with 10 bases lining up with TRBD2. Germline assignment: CDR1 LNHDA and CDR2 SQIVND (reference sequence). Trimming removed 2 bases from V and 4 bases from J; junction bases left unmatched: 8. The CDR3 is made up of 16 amino acids. CDR3 DNA sequence: TGTGCCAGTAGTATATACGCTAGCGGGAGCTGGTACGAGCAGTACTTC. Encoded protein: CASSIYASGSWYEQYF.

V usage is TRBV7-9 and J usage is TRBJ2-2, with 10 bases that match TRBD2. With 2 bases clipped from V and 4 bases from J, the junction kept 7 bases outside the gene matches. CDR3 size: 17 residues. In germline, CDR1 is SEHNR, CDR2 FQNEAQ (reference sequence). The CDR3 DNA follows: TGTGCCAGCAGCTTAAAAGGTAGCGGGAGGAGCACCGGGGAGCTGTTTTTT. Its protein is CASSLKGSGRSTGELFF. The entire variable domain, with the rest obtained from reference TRBV7-9 and TRBJ2-2, is as follows: DTGVSQNPRHKITKRGQNVTFRCDPISEHNRLYWYRQTLGQGPEFLTYFQNEAQLEKSRLLSDRFSAERPKGSFSTLEIQRTEQGDSAMYLCASSLKGSGRSTGELFFGEGSRLTVL.

The chain couples TRBV18 to TRBJ2-5, with D uncertain. With the DNA end fitting TRBJ2-7 better, the J assignment may be wrong. The CDR3 covers 13 residues. Germline-derived CDR1 and CDR2 are KGHSH and LQKENI. The CDR3 sequence is CASSPAPSYEQYF. Written as DNA, the CDR3 is TGTGCCAGCTCACCAGCGCCATCCTACGAGCAGTACTTC.

The chain recombines TRBV7-2 with TRBJ2-3; D may be TRBD2 (6 bases). CDR3 length: 17 amino acids. The germline V gene has CDR1 SGHTA and CDR2 FQGNSA. V was clipped by 2 bases and J by 3 bases, with 18 bases between them. CDR3: CASSLLPLGGETDTQYF. CDR3 bases: TGTGCCAGCAGCTTACTGCCCTTGGGGGGAGAGACAGATACGCAGTATTTT.

This clone was observed a single time. The chain has TRBV5-6 and TRBJ1-2, with D hard to call. The germline V gene encodes CDR1 SGHDT and CDR2 YYEEEE. Trimming removed 3 bases from V and 0 bases from J, with 12 bases in between. The CDR3 is 15 residues long. CDR3 coding DNA: TGTGCCAGCAGCTACCAGACGCTAGCTAACTATGGCTACACCTTC. As protein: CASSYQTLANYGYTF. The full variable domain, rest sourced from reference TRBV5-6 and TRBJ1-2, is DAGVTQSPTHLIKTRGQQVTLRCSPKSGHDTVSWYQQALGQGPQFIFQYYEEEERQRGNFPDRFSGHQFPNYSSELNVNALLLGDSALYLCASSYQTLANYGYTFGSGTRLTVV.

The table lists this clone with a few counts. The chain is built from TRBV2 and TRBJ1-1, with D maybe TRBD1 (5 bases). The germline V and J ends were trimmed by 5 bases and 8 bases, with 15 bases remaining between them. The CDR3 is made up of 13 amino acids. Germline-derived CDR1 and CDR2 are SNHLY and FYNNEI. The CDR3, as DNA: TGTGCCAGCAGTCACCGACAGACCATAGAAGCTTTCTTT. Translation: CASSHRQTIEAFF.

The rearrangement links TRBV5-4 to TRBJ1-2, with D possibly TRBD1 on 5 matching bases. The V gene's germline CDR1 is SGHNT and CDR2 YYREEE (reference sequence). CDR3 length equals 15 residues. Trimming stripped 1 base from V and 4 bases from J, with 14 bases between. CDR3 nucleotide sequence: TGTGCCAGCAGCTTGATGGGCGGGAGGGGCTATGGCTACACCTTC. This gives the protein CASSLMGGRGYGYTF.

J is TRBJ1-2 and V is TRBV11-2, with 9 bases matching TRBD1. This CDR3 comprises 14 residues. Trimming cost V 4 bases and J 4 bases; bases outside gene matches: 4. Germline CDR1 reads SGHAT; CDR2 reads FQNNGV. The CDR3 here is CASSWDREGYGYTF. The CDR3, as DNA: TGTGCCAGCAGCTGGGACAGGGAGGGCTATGGCTACACCTTC.

A few counts support this clone. The chain joins TRBV15 to TRBJ1-2; 12 bases are a match to TRBD1. CDR3 length: 15 amino acids. The J segment lost 8 bases and the V segment lost 4 bases, leaving 8 bases of the junction unmatched. The germline gives CDR1 LNHNV, CDR2 YYDKDF (reference sequence). The CDR3 region is CATSKGQGASEGYTF. CDR3 DNA sequence: TGTGCCACCAGCAAGGGACAGGGGGCGTCGGAGGGCTACACCTTC.

This clone was seen a handful of times. CDR3 coding DNA: TGCGCCAGCAGCTTGTCCGGGACAACCCGTTACGAGCAGTACTTC. Translating it yields CASSLSGTTRYEQYF. V usage is TRBV5-1 and J usage is TRBJ2-7, with D possibly TRBD1 on 6 matching bases. The germline V gene encodes CDR1 SGHRS and CDR2 YFSETQ. V was clipped by 1 base and J by 4 bases, with 15 bases between them. The CDR3 is 15 amino acids. Combining the CDR3 with reference TRBV5-1 and TRBJ2-7 gives the whole variable domain KAGVTQTPRYLIKTRGQQVTLSCSPISGHRSVSWYQQTPGQGLQFLFEYFSETQRNKGNFPGRFSGRQFSNSRSEMNVSTLELGDSALYLCASSLSGTTRYEQYFGPGTRLTVT.

This clone was counted a few times. The chain joins TRBV5-8 to TRBJ1-5; D remains ambiguous. CDR1 is SGHTS, CDR2 YDEGEE, per germline. V lost 2 bases, J lost 0 bases, and 9 bases lay in between. The CDR3 is 15 residues long. The CDR3 here is CASSFEGYSNQPQHF. Written as DNA, the CDR3 is TGTGCCAGCAGCTTCGAGGGTTATAGCAATCAGCCCCAGCATTTT.

The rearrangement uses TRBV6-1 and TRBJ2-7; TRBD2 matches at 11 bases. In germline, CDR1 is MNHNS, CDR2 SASEGT. CDR3 length: 16 residues. Losses at the gene ends were 0 bases for V and 4 bases for J; bases not matched to a gene: 5. The CDR3: CASSEAPGLAEYEQYF. The DNA of the CDR3 is TGTGCCAGCAGTGAAGCCCCGGGACTAGCGGAATACGAGCAGTACTTC.

This clone is a singleton in its sample. The V call is TRBV4-3, the J call TRBJ2-2, with D maybe TRBD2 (5 bases). Germline CDR1 LGHNA, CDR2 YSLEER. The germline V and J ends were trimmed by 1 base and 3 bases, with 9 bases remaining between them. The CDR3 totals 15 residues. This CDR3 is CASSQGGSYTGELFF. CDR3 in DNA: TGCGCCAGCAGCCAAGGAGGGTCTTACACCGGGGAGCTGTTTTTT.

The CDR3 nucleotides read TGTGCCAGCAGTCCCCTGCTCATTACCCTCTATGGTGGCTACACCTTC. Its translation is CASSPLLITLYGGYTF. The chain uses TRBV28 and TRBJ1-2; D call uncertain. The CDR3 is made up of 16 amino acids. CDR1 is MDHEN, CDR2 SYDVKM, per germline. V was clipped by 5 bases and J by 7 bases, with 23 bases between them.

This clone was seen only once. This chain joins TRBV7-2 and TRBJ2-5, with unresolved D. The DNA end favors TRBJ2-7, so the J call may be wrong. The V gene's germline CDR1 is SGHTA and CDR2 FQGNSA. This CDR3 is 12 amino acids long. CDR3 loop: CASSFVENEQYF. CDR3 in DNA: TGTGCCAGCAGCTTCGTCGAAAACGAGCAGTACTTC.

This rearrangement joins TRBV4-1 to TRBJ1-4; D gene uncertain. In germline, CDR1 is MGHRA, CDR2 YSYEKL. Trimming pared 6 bases from V and 8 bases from J, leaving 7 bases between. CDR3 length: 11 residues. For the CDR3, the DNA is TGCGCCAGCAGGGCCCAGGAAAAACTGTTTTTT. The encoded protein is CASRAQEKLFF.

The chain employs TRBV5-1 and TRBJ1-5; D unclear. Per germline, CDR1 SGHRS and CDR2 YFSETQ. V was trimmed by 0 bases and J by 7 bases, leaving 2 bases between them. This CDR3 is built from 11 residues. The CDR3 DNA follows: TGCGCCAGCAGCTTGGCACAGCCCCAGCATTTT. Translated: CASSLAQPQHF. Full variable domain (outside the CDR3, taken from reference TRBV5-1 and TRBJ1-5): KAGVTQTPRYLIKTRGQQVTLSCSPISGHRSVSWYQQTPGQGLQFLFEYFSETQRNKGNFPGRFSGRQFSNSRSEMNVSTLELGDSALYLCASSLAQPQHFGDGTRLSIL.

The rearrangement links TRBV28 to TRBJ2-6, with D tentatively TRBD2 (5 bases). Per germline, CDR1 MDHEN and CDR2 SYDVKM. This CDR3 is built from 15 residues. V was pared by 6 bases and J by 3 bases, with 12 bases between. This chain's CDR3 is CASSDVGGGANVLTF. DNA for the CDR3: TGTGCCAGCAGCGACGTCGGAGGTGGGGCCAACGTCCTGACTTTC.

The chain links TRBV5-3 to TRBJ2-1; TRBD2 matches at 9 bases. TRBV5-3 has ORF status, its function being uncertain. V shed 4 bases, J shed 4 bases, and the junction held 21 bases outside the gene matches. This CDR3 spans 20 amino acids. The CDR3 DNA sequence: TGTGCCAGAAGCCGCATTCAATCATCCCAGACTAGCGGACTGTACAATGAGCAGTTCTTC. It yields the protein CARSRIQSSQTSGLYNEQFF.

The chain links TRBV28 to TRBJ2-2; D remains unclear. With 7 bases removed from V and 9 bases from J, the gap between germline ends came to 15 bases. Germline V gene sequence: CDR1 MDHEN, CDR2 SYDVKM. The CDR3 runs 13 residues. In DNA, the CDR3 is TGTGCCAGCAAAAGACACGACGGTCGGGAGCTGTTTTTT. Its translation is CASKRHDGRELFF.

In nucleotides, the CDR3 is TGCGCCAGCAGCCACCCGGGACAGGGGTCAGATACGCAGTATTTT. As protein: CASSHPGQGSDTQYF. This chain connects TRBV4-1 to TRBJ2-3; TRBD1 matches 10 bases. Germline V gene sequence: CDR1 MGHRA, CDR2 YSYEKL. This CDR3 region has 15 residues. V trimming: 3 bases; J trimming: 4 bases; junction bases outside the gene matches: 4.

The chain links TRBV10-3 to TRBJ2-2, with a weak D call TRBD1 (6 bases). The CDR3 contains 15 residues. Trimming shortened V by 2 bases and J by 1 base, and 8 bases separated the two germline ends. Germline V CDR1 and CDR2: ENHRY, SYGVKD. CDR3 region: CAISEPGQNTGELFF. In DNA, the CDR3 is TGTGCCATCAGTGAGCCGGGACAGAACACCGGGGAGCTGTTTTTT.

This clone has more than one count but fewer than ten. The chain links TRBV6-5 to TRBJ2-1; D is unclear. V was shortened by 6 bases and J by 3 bases, with 15 bases between the two germline ends. From germline, CDR1 is MNHEY and CDR2 SVGAGI. The CDR3 consists of 15 residues. The CDR3 region is CASRNGRMDYNEQFF. In nucleotides, the CDR3 is TGTGCCAGCAGGAATGGGCGAATGGACTACAATGAGCAGTTCTTC.

The chain is built from TRBV28 and TRBJ1-4; a possible D gene is TRBD1 (5 bases). CDR1 and CDR2 from the germline V gene are MDHEN and SYDVKM. The CDR3 loop spans 14 amino acids. Trimming took 6 bases from V and 8 from J, leaving 16 bases between them. CDR3 DNA: TGTGCCAGCAGACCCAGGGTAATGGGCGAAAAACTGTTTTTT. This codes for CASRPRVMGEKLFF.

The chain uses TRBV2 and TRBJ1-2; TRBD1 matches 7 bases. This CDR3 has 13 amino acids. The J segment lost 5 bases and the V segment lost 7 bases, leaving 7 bases of the junction unmatched. The V gene's germline CDR1 is SNHLY and CDR2 FYNNEI. The CDR3 coding sequence is TGTGCCAGCAACCGACAGGGTTTGTATGGCTACACCTTC. This translates into CASNRQGLYGYTF.